The 28 T cell receptor beta chains given below trace back to one sample, sequenced in a study of OX40 agonist ivuxolimab in advanced cancers. Method: immunoSEQ multiplex PCR; TCRdb's copy keeps in-frame clones and lacks some. The sample carries tens of thousands of clones, 92% recorded once. The source material was CD4+ or CD8+ T cells sorted from blood, sampled in a trial of the OX40 agonist ivuxolimab. These TCRs come from an adult with an advanced solid tumor such as melanoma, head and neck, liver or kidney cancer.

The chain joins TRBV5-1 to TRBJ2-3, with D uncertain. V lost 4 bases and J 1 base, leaving 7 bases between the germline ends. The CDR3 has 13 amino acids. Germline V CDR1 and CDR2: SGHRS, YFSETQ. CDR3 sequence: CASSADRTDTQYF. The CDR3 DNA is TGCGCCAGCAGCGCGGACCGCACAGATACGCAGTATTTT.

The chain uses TRBV6-5 and TRBJ1-1; possibly TRBD1 for D (6 bases). Looked up from germline, CDR1 is MNHEY and CDR2 is SVGAGI. The CDR3 is 16 residues long. Trimming stripped 0 bases from V and 1 base from J, with 12 bases between. The CDR3 coding sequence is TGTGCCAGCAGTTACTCGACCGGGGGCTGGAACACTGAAGCTTTCTTT. Its protein product is CASSYSTGGWNTEAFF.

In this sample, this clone turned up once. The chain carries TRBV15 and TRBJ1-2; D gene ambiguous. CDR3 length: 13 amino acids. Trimming pared 4 bases from V and 6 bases from J, leaving 12 bases between. CDR1 is LNHNV and CDR2 is YYDKDF in the germline V gene (reference sequence). The CDR3 sequence is CATSTIGRDGYTF. The CDR3 nucleotides are TGTGCCACCAGCACCATTGGGCGGGATGGCTACACCTTC.

This chain connects TRBV19 to TRBJ2-1; TRBD2 agrees at 11 bases. Trimming cost V 5 bases and J 5 bases; bases outside gene matches: 5. The germline CDR1 and CDR2 sequences are LNHDA and SQIVND (reference sequence). This CDR3 is built from 15 residues. Here the CDR3 reads CASSETSGTNNEQFF. Here the CDR3 DNA reads TGTGCCAGTAGTGAGACTAGCGGGACTAACAATGAGCAGTTCTTC. The whole variable domain, remainder taken from reference TRBV19 and TRBJ2-1, is DGGITQSPKYLFRKEGQNVTLSCEQNLNHDAMYWYRQDPGQGLRLIYYSQIVNDFQKGDIAEGYSVSREKKESFPLTVTSAQKNPTAFYLCASSETSGTNNEQFFGPGTRLTVL.

This clone has only one observation. This chain uses TRBV9 with TRBJ1-5, with D unclear. The CDR3 runs 14 residues. Germline V lookup: CDR1 SGDLS, CDR2 YYNGEE. The ends were cut back, 4 bases at V and 5 bases at J, with 13 bases in the middle. The CDR3 DNA follows: TGTGCCAGCAGCCCAGGCAACAGCCATCAGCCCCAGCATTTT. The encoded protein is CASSPGNSHQPQHF.

V gene TRBV6-4 combines with J gene TRBJ1-2, with D unresolved. CDR3 length: 13 amino acids. The ends were cut back, 0 bases at V and 0 bases at J, with 2 bases in the middle. Germline CDR1 MRHNA, CDR2 SNTAGT. CDR3 region: CASSDSANYGYTF. The CDR3, as DNA: TGTGCCAGCAGTGACTCAGCTAACTATGGCTACACCTTC.

The chain has TRBV7-3 and TRBJ2-1; D is undetermined. Per germline, CDR1 SGHTA and CDR2 FQGTGA. The CDR3 is made up of 16 amino acids. With 2 bases removed from V and 0 bases from J, the gap between germline ends came to 11 bases. The CDR3 protein is CASSLDGSYSYNEQFF. CDR3 bases: TGTGCCAGCAGCTTAGATGGATCCTACTCCTACAATGAGCAGTTCTTC. Drawing the rest from reference TRBV7-3 and TRBJ2-1, the complete variable domain is GAGVSQTPSNKVTEKGKYVELRCDPISGHTALYWYRQSLGQGPEFLIYFQGTGAADDSGLPNDRFFAVRPEGSVSTLKIQRTERGDSAVYLCASSLDGSYSYNEQFFGPGTRLTVL.

The genes are TRBV27 and TRBJ2-7; TRBD1 matches 9 bases. This CDR3 is built from 16 residues. With 2 bases clipped from V and 6 bases from J, the junction kept 11 bases outside the gene matches. The germline V gene encodes CDR1 MNHEY and CDR2 SMNVEV (reference sequence). The CDR3 nucleotides read TGTGCCAGCAGTTTAATTTCCGGACAGGGGTACAGCGAGCAGTACTTC. As protein: CASSLISGQGYSEQYF.

The chain combines TRBV6-4 with TRBJ2-2; D is perhaps TRBD1 (6 bases). The CDR3 has 13 residues. With 4 bases removed from V and 3 bases from J, the gap between germline ends came to 6 bases. Germline CDR1 and CDR2: MRHNA and SNTAGT. CDR3 protein: CASSGTDTGELFF. CDR3 in DNA: TGTGCCAGCAGTGGGACAGACACCGGGGAGCTGTTTTTT.

This chain links TRBV4-1 with TRBJ1-1; possibly TRBD1 for D (6 bases). Germline V CDR1 and CDR2: MGHRA, YSYEKL. The CDR3 has 15 amino acids. V was shortened by 1 base and J by 1 base, with 10 bases between the two germline ends. The CDR3 spells CASSQVGGENTEAFF. CDR3 DNA: TGCGCCAGCAGCCAAGTGGGGGGCGAGAACACTGAAGCTTTCTTT.

This clone was seen a single time. CDR3 nucleotides: TGTGCCAGCAGCTTAATTACGGGATCCAACTATGGCTACACCTTC. Its translation: CASSLITGSNYGYTF. The rearrangement links TRBV13 to TRBJ1-2; no clear D. Deletions cut 2 bases from V and 2 bases from J, with 12 bases between. The germline V gene has CDR1 PRHDT and CDR2 FYEKMQ (reference sequence). CDR3 length: 15 amino acids.

The V gene is TRBV7-9, the J gene TRBJ1-3; D might be TRBD1 (6 bases). In germline, CDR1 is SEHNR, CDR2 FQNEAQ (reference sequence). The length of the CDR3 is 15 residues. V lost 4 bases and J 4 bases, leaving 14 bases between the germline ends. Here the CDR3 reads CASSSPDSAGNTIYF. The CDR3 DNA reads as TGTGCCAGCAGCTCCCCGGACAGCGCCGGAAACACCATATATTTT.

The chain combines TRBV6-5 with TRBJ2-5; perhaps TRBD2 as D (5 bases). The CDR3 totals 13 residues. Germline loops: CDR1 MNHEY, CDR2 SVGAGI. The V end lost 2 bases, the J end lost 3 bases, and 7 bases lay between the germline ends. CDR3 in amino acids: CASSYTGEETQYF. CDR3 bases: TGTGCCAGCAGTTACACCGGGGAAGAGACCCAGTACTTC.

The chain couples TRBV7-6 to TRBJ2-3; no firm D call. CDR1 and CDR2 (germline): SGHVS, FNYEAQ. The V end lost 2 bases, the J end lost 0 bases, and 12 bases lay between the germline ends. The CDR3 is 16 amino acids. CDR3 protein: CASSLFGEQSTDTQYF. In nucleotides, the CDR3 is TGTGCCAGCAGCTTATTTGGGGAACAGAGCACAGATACGCAGTATTTT.

This clone has a single count. This rearrangement joins TRBV9 to TRBJ2-2; 10 bases are a match to TRBD2. In germline, CDR1 is SGDLS, CDR2 YYNGEE. The V gene end was trimmed by 4 bases and the J gene end by 5 bases; junction bases not matched to a gene: 5. CDR3 length equals 15 residues. CDR3 DNA sequence: TGTGCCAGCAGCACTGGACTAGCGGAAACCGGGGAGCTGTTTTTT. Amino acids: CASSTGLAETGELFF.

The chain carries TRBV27 and TRBJ2-5; D perhaps matches TRBD1 (6 bases). The CDR3 length is 17 residues. Per the germline V gene, CDR1 is MNHEY and CDR2 is SMNVEV (reference sequence). V was trimmed by 2 bases and J by 0 bases, leaving 16 bases between them. The CDR3 DNA is TGTGCCAGCAGTTTAGGGGGCCCTGGGGGAAACCAAGAGACCCAGTACTTC. It is translated as CASSLGGPGGNQETQYF.

The chain employs TRBV7-6 and TRBJ1-2; perhaps TRBD1 as D (5 bases). This CDR3 region has 13 residues. V lost 5 bases and J 7 bases, leaving 14 bases between the germline ends. The germline V gene has CDR1 SGHVS and CDR2 FNYEAQ. The CDR3 spells CASSPGTVSGYTF. CDR3 nucleotide sequence: TGTGCCAGCAGCCCTGGGACGGTCTCTGGCTACACCTTC. Filled out from reference TRBV7-6 and TRBJ1-2, the complete variable domain reads GAGVSQSPRYKVTKRGQDVALRCDPISGHVSLYWYRQALGQGPEFLTYFNYEAQQDKSGLPNDRFSAERPEGSISTLTIQRTEQRDSAMYRCASSPGTVSGYTFGSGTRLTVV.

The chain joins TRBV27 to TRBJ2-3; the match to TRBD1 covers 7 bases. The germline CDR1 and CDR2 sequences are MNHEY and SMNVEV (reference sequence). The trim removed 6 bases at V and 1 base at J, leaving 10 bases unmatched. This CDR3 is 16 amino acids long. The CDR3: CASSQGLGGRTDTQYF. The CDR3 nucleotides read TGTGCCAGCAGCCAAGGGTTAGGGGGCCGCACAGATACGCAGTATTTT.

In DNA, the CDR3 is TGTGCCTGGAGTATGAGGGAAGCTTTCTTT. It is translated as CAWSMREAFF. This chain uses TRBV30 with TRBJ1-1; the D is unclear. The V gene lost 2 bases and the J gene lost 8 bases, with 6 bases spanning the gap. Germline V CDR1 and CDR2: GTSNPN, SVGIG (reference sequence). The CDR3 loop spans 10 amino acids.

V usage is TRBV19 and J usage is TRBJ2-7; a possible D gene is TRBD2 (5 bases). V lost 3 bases and J lost 0, with 12 bases in between. The CDR3 is 15 residues long. CDR1 and CDR2 from the germline V gene are LNHDA and SQIVND (reference sequence). The CDR3 region has the DNA TGTGCCAGTAGTATGCAGGACTCGGACTCCTACGAGCAGTACTTC. It codes for CASSMQDSDSYEQYF.

Comment on this clone: The junction and the germline gene differ at one end; a read error may be behind it. This chain joins TRBV19 and TRBJ2-1; D ambiguous. There are 14 residues in the CDR3. Germline values: CDR1 LNHDA, CDR2 SQIVND (reference sequence). CDR3 in amino acids: CASSTLPLYDEQFF. CDR3 coding DNA: TGTGCCAGTAGTACCCTCCCTCTCTACGATGAGCAGTTCTTC.

The V call is TRBV9, the J call TRBJ1-2; D gene unclear. The V gene's germline CDR1 is SGDLS and CDR2 YYNGEE. Deletions cut 3 bases from V and 2 bases from J, with 8 bases between. The CDR3 covers 13 residues. The CDR3 region is CASSGGENYGYTF. CDR3 nucleotide sequence: TGTGCCAGCAGCGGTGGAGAGAACTATGGCTACACCTTC.

The rearrangement links TRBV21-1 to TRBJ2-7. TRBV21-1 is a known pseudogene. The CDR3 is made up of 12 amino acids. The CDR3 region is CASSPVVHEQYF. The CDR3 DNA follows: TGTGCCAGCAGCCCTGTGGTCCACGAGCAGTACTTC.

This chain links TRBV15 with TRBJ2-5; D gene ambiguous. V was clipped by 1 base and J by 5 bases, with 14 bases between them. Germline CDR1 is LNHNV and CDR2 is YYDKDF (reference sequence). This CDR3 has 15 amino acids. This CDR3 is CATSRGSVLQETQYF. In DNA, the CDR3 is TGTGCCACCAGCAGAGGCAGCGTCCTACAGGAGACCCAGTACTTC.

The chain has TRBV27 and TRBJ2-5, with 10 bases fitting TRBD2. The CDR3 has 15 amino acids. From germline, CDR1 is MNHEY and CDR2 SMNVEV (reference sequence). The ends lost 5 bases at V and 3 bases at J; junction bases unmatched: 6. The chain's CDR3 is CASSGSGGPKETQYF. In DNA form, the CDR3 reads TGTGCCAGCAGTGGTAGCGGGGGGCCAAAAGAGACCCAGTACTTC.

The rearrangement joins TRBV4-3 to TRBJ1-4; no definite D call. This CDR3 is built from 16 residues. Germline V lookup: CDR1 LGHNA, CDR2 YSLEER. Trimming took off 0 bases at V and 8 bases at J, with 16 bases between the two ends. CDR3 nucleotide sequence: TGCGCCAGCAGCCAAGATCATGAAGGGCTGAACGAAAAACTGTTTTTT. This translates into CASSQDHEGLNEKLFF.

This chain links TRBV6-5 with TRBJ2-5; TRBD2 matches 10 bases. With V trimmed by 7 bases and J by 0 bases, 5 bases remained unmatched. The length of the CDR3 is 15 residues. The germline CDR1 and CDR2 sequences are MNHEY and SVGAGI. For the CDR3, the DNA is TGTGCCAGCAAGCCACTAGCGGGGTACCAAGAGACCCAGTACTTC. Translation gives CASKPLAGYQETQYF.

This chain uses TRBV5-1 with TRBJ2-5; 13 positions agree with TRBD2. The J call may be wrong; the DNA end is better matched by TRBJ2-7. CDR3 length: 18 residues. CDR1 SGHRS and CDR2 YFSETQ come from the germline V gene. The DNA of the CDR3 is TGCGCCAGCAGCTTTGGCGGACTAGCGGGGGCCTTCTCCTACGAGCAGTACTTC. As protein: CASSFGGLAGAFSYEQYF.